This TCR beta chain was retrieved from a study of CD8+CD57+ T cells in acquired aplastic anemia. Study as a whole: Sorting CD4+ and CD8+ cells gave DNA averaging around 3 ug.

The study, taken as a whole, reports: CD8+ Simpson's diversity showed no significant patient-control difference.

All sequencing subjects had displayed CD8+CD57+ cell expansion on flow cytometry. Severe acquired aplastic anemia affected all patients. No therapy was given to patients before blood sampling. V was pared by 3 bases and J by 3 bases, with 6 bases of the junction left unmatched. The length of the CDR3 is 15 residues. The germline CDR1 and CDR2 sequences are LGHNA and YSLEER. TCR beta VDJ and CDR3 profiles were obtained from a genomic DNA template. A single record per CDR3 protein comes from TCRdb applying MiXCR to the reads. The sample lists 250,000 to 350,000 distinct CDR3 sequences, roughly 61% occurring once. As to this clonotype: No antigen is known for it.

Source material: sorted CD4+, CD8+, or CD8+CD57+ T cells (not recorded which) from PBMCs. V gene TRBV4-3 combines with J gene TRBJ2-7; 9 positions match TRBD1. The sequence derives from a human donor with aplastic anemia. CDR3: CASSHPWTGVYEQYF. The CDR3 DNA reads TGCGCCAGCAGCCACCCCTGGACAGGGGTCTACGAGCAGTACTTC.